The following is a T cell receptor (beta chain) sequence with its context. The source of the sample is a study of T cell changes during pregnancy in multiple sclerosis. Germline-derived CDR1 and CDR2 are SGHDN and FVKESK. The CDR3 is 14 residues long. V was pared by 1 base and J by 8 bases, with 14 bases between. Data came from immunoSEQ multiplex PCR; TCRdb stores just in-frame clones and leaves some out. The table records 120,000 or so clones, 90% to 95% of them present only once. Sequences were derived from peripheral blood, sampled before pregnancy. This chain uses TRBV14 with TRBJ1-2; D possibly corresponds to TRBD1 (5 bases). The TCR comes from a female donor with multiple sclerosis, enrolled in a pregnancy study. CDR3 bases: TGTGCCAGCAGCCAAGCCGGGGGTTCGCGAGGCTACACCTTC. It is translated as CASSQAGGSRGYTF.